A single sample gave rise to the 9 T cell receptor beta chains below, sequenced in a study of T cell repertoires in cytomegalovirus infection. TCRdb re-called the reads through MiXCR, storing one row per CDR3 protein. The sample includes around 310,000 distinct CDR3 sequences, roughly 28% of them seen just once. Antigens for these TCRs are unknown. The sequenced sample was cultured PBMCs, obtained from culture after CMV antigen stimulation. All receptors come from a human donor in good health (CMV status not recorded). Some clones in this sample may be carry-over from other donors' samples.

This clonotype has only a few counts. This chain uses TRBV28 with TRBJ1-1; D perhaps matches TRBD1 (5 bases). Trimming removed 6 bases from V and 4 bases from J, with 12 bases in between. This CDR3 is 13 amino acids long. Germline-derived CDR1 and CDR2 are MDHEN and SYDVKM. In nucleotides, the CDR3 is TGTGCCAGCAGGCCCGGACAAATCACTGAAGCTTTCTTT. Translating gives CASRPGQITEAFF.

A few counts support this clonotype. This chain links TRBV3-1 with TRBJ2-7; D gene ambiguous. Trimming cost V 4 bases and J 4 bases, with 17 bases left between them. The CDR3 spans 15 residues. The V gene's germline CDR1 is LGHDT and CDR2 YNNKEL (reference sequence). CDR3 nucleotides: TGTGCCAGCAGCCCCATCGGGCCGGGTCTGTACGAGCAGTACTTC. Protein product: CASSPIGPGLYEQYF.

This clonotype has only a few counts. The chain couples TRBV4-2 to TRBJ2-7; TRBD2 might be the D (6 bases). The germline V gene has CDR1 LGHNA and CDR2 YNFKEQ. V was clipped by 4 bases and J by 1 base, with 17 bases between them. The CDR3 consists of 16 residues. The CDR3 DNA sequence: TGTGCCAGCAGCCGGAACCCGGGACTGCTATCCTACGAGCAGTACTTC. It translates to CASSRNPGLLSYEQYF.

In this sample, this clonotype turned up many times. The V call is TRBV2, the J call TRBJ2-5, with a tentative D call TRBD2 (6 bases). Per the germline V gene, CDR1 is SNHLY and CDR2 is FYNNEI. CDR3 length: 13 amino acids. Between the trimmed V and J ends, which lost 4 bases and 5 bases, there was a span of 11 bases. The CDR3 DNA is TGTGCCAGCAGTGCAGAGCGGGCCGAGACCCAGTACTTC. It yields the protein CASSAERAETQYF. Drawing the rest from reference TRBV2 and TRBJ2-5, the complete variable domain is EPEVTQTPSHQVTQMGQEVILRCVPISNHLYFYWYRQILGQKVEFLVSFYNNEISEKSEIFDDQFSVERPDGSNFTLKIRSTKLEDSAMYFCASSAERAETQYFGPGTRLLVL.

The chain uses TRBV27 and TRBJ2-3; D is possibly TRBD1 or TRBD2 (5 bases each). Germline CDR1 and CDR2: MNHEY and SMNVEV (reference sequence). V was trimmed by 3 bases and J by 3 bases, leaving 10 bases between them. This CDR3 comprises 14 residues. DNA of the CDR3: TGTGCCAGCAGTTTCGGGACGGGGACAGATACGCAGTATTTT. Translating gives CASSFGTGTDTQYF.

The chain recombines TRBV19 with TRBJ1-5; no firm D call. The germline V and J ends were trimmed by 1 base and 9 bases, with 13 bases remaining between them. Germline loops: CDR1 LNHDA, CDR2 SQIVND (reference sequence). The CDR3 consists of 14 residues. CDR3 protein: CASSIVGRGGPQHF. In nucleotides, the CDR3 is TGTGCCAGTAGTATAGTAGGGCGAGGTGGGCCCCAGCATTTT.

The chain couples TRBV20-1 to TRBJ1-1; 9 nucleotides align to TRBD1. Per germline, CDR1 DFQATT and CDR2 SNEGSKA (reference sequence). V gave up 3 bases and J gave up 3 bases; unmatched junction bases: 8. CDR3 length: 15 amino acids. The CDR3: CSASRGTGYDTEAFF. As DNA, the CDR3 is TGCAGTGCTAGTCGGGGGACAGGGTACGACACTGAAGCTTTCTTT.

The V call is TRBV7-2, the J call TRBJ1-5; TRBD1 agrees at 8 bases. This CDR3 is 15 amino acids long. Trimming at V came to 5 bases and at J to 6 bases, leaving 9 bases not matched to a gene. CDR1 is SGHTA and CDR2 is FQGNSA in the germline V gene. CDR3 residues: CASSIQTGEGQPQHF. For the CDR3, the DNA is TGTGCCAGCAGCATACAGACAGGGGAGGGTCAGCCCCAGCATTTT.

The table lists this clonotype with a few counts. The chain carries TRBV6-4 and TRBJ2-7; 9 bases match TRBD2. The CDR3 spans 16 residues. Trimming cost V 4 bases and J 5 bases; bases outside gene matches: 12. In germline, CDR1 is MRHNA, CDR2 SNTAGT. The CDR3 DNA reads as TGTGCCAGCAGTGGCCCCTCCGGCGGGAGGGCAAACGAGCAGTACTTC. It yields the protein CASSGPSGGRANEQYF.